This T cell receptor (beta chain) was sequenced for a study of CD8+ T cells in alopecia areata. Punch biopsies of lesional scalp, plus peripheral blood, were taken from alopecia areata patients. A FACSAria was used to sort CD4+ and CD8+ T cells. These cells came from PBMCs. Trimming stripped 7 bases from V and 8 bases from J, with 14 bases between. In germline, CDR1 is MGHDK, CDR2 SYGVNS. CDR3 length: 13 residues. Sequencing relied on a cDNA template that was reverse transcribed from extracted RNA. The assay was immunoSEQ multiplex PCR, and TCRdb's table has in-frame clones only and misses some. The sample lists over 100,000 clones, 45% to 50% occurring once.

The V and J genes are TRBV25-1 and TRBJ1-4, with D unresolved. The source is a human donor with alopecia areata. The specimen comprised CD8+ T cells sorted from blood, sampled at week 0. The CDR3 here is CASTSQFGEKLFF. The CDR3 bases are TGTGCCAGCACATCTCAGTTTGGAGAAAAACTGTTTTTT.